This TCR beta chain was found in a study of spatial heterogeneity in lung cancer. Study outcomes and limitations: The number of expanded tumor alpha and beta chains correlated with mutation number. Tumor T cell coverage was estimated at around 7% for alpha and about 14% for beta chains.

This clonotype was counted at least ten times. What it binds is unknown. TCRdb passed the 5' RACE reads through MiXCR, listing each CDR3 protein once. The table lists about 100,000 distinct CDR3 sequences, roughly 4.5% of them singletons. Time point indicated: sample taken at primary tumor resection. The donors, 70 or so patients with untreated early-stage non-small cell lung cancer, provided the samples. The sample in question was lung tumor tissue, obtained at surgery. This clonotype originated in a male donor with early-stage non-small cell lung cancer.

In nucleotides, the CDR3 is TGTGCTAGTGGCCCCACAGAGAGTGAAAAACTGTTTTTT. Protein sequence: CASGPTESEKLFF. The gene calls are TRBV12-5 and TRBJ1-4; D is unclear. Germline V gives CDR1 LGHNT, CDR2 FRNRAP. CDR3 length: 13 residues. V was shortened by 6 bases and J by 7 bases, with 12 bases between the two germline ends.